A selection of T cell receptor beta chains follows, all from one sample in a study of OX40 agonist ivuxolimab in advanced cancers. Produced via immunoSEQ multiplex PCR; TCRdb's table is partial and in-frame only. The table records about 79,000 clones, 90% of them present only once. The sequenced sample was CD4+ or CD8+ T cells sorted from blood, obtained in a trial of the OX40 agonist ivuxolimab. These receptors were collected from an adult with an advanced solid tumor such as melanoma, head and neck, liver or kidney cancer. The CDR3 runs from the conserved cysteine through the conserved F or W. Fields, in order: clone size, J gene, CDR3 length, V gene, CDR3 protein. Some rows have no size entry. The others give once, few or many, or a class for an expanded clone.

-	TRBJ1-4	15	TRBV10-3	CAISGSGGRNEKLFF
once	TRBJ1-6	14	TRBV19	CASTFGSYNSPLHF
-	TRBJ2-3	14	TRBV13	CASSRDKGEYTQYF
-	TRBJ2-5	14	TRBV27	CASSVSGIQETQYF
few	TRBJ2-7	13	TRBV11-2	CATSGGSSYEQYF
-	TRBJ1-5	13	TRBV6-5	CASSYDRTGPQHF
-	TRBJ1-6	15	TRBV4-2	CASSQDPGINSPLHF
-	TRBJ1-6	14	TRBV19	CASKGVGWNSPLHF
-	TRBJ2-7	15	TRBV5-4	CASSLPGQGPYEQYF
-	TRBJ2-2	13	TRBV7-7	CASSAQGTGELFF
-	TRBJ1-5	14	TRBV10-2	CASSALGGNQPQHF
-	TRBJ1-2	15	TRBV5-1	CASSFEPGSFYGYTF
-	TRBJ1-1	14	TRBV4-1	CASSRHGREAEAFF
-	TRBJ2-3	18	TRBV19	CASSMGRMRYSSTDTQYF
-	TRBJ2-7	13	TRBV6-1	CASSELHSYEQYF
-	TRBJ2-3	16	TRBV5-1	CASSLSLAGQIKAQYF
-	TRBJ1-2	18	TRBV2	CASSEVGPGQGNRYGYTF
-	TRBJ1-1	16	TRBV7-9	CASSTSQLLPDTEAFF
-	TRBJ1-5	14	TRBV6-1	CATSDSPSNQPQHF
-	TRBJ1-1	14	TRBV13	CASSLDRGNTEAFF
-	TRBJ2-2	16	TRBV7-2	CASSIDRGLITGELFF
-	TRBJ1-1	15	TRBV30	CACVVQGDWNTEAFF
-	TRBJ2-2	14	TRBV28	CASSLDRVKGELFF
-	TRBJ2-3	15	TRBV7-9	CASSLVGSHTDTQYF
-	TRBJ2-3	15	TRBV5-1	CASSLATASTDTQYF
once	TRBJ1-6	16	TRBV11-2	CASSGAGTVVSSPLHF
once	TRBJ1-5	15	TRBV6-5	CASRRTGLGNQPQHF
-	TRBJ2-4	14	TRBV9	CASSVAGLGNIQYF
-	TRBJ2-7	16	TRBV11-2	CASSQGGQGATYEQYF
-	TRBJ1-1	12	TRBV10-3	CAISVARGEAFF
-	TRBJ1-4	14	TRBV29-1	CSGLRKGADEKLFF
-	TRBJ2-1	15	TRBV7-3	CASSPRPRGYNEQFF
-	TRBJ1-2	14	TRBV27	CASRRAGGTYGYTF
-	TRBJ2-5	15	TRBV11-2	CASSEETGGGETQYF
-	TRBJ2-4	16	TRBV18	CASSPLGQEGKNIQYF
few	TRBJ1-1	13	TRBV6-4	CASSDVRATEAFF
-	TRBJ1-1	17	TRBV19	CASSKYGTGQGNTEAFF
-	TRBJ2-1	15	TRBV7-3	CASSSRLTGNDEQFF
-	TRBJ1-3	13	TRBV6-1	CASSKESGNTIYF
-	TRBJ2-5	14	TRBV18	CASSPDGLGETQYF
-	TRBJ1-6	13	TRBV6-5	CASTAGNNSPLHF
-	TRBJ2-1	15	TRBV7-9	CASSLRGEMGNEQFF
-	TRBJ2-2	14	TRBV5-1	CASSLVGNTGELFF
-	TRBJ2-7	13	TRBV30	CASWGGALYEQYF
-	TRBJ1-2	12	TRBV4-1	CASSQEELGYTF
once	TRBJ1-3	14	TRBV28	CASSLNTVANTIYF
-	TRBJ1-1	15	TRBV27	CASSRRTAGDTEAFF
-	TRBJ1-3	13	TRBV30	CAWSLNSGNTIYF
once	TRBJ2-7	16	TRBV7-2	CASSLVAGGSFYEQYF
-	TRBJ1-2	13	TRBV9	CASSVPGTWGYTF
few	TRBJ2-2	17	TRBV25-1	CASRRASGGMNTGELFF
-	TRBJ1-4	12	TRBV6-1	CASSEGGVVLFF
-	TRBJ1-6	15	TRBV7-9	CASSRSQGRNSPLHF
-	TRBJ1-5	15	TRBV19	CASSVDRGQSKPQHF